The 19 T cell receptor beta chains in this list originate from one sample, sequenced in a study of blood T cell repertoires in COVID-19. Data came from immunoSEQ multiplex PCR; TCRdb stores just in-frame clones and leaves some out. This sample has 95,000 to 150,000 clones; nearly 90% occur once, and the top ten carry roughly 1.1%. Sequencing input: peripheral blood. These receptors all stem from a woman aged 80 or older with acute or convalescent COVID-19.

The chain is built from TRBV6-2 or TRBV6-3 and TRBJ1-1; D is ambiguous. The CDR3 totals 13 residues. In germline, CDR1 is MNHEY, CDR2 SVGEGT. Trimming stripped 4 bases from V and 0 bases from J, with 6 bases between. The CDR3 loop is CASSSRMNTEAFF. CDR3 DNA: TGTGCCAGCAGTTCCAGGATGAACACTGAAGCTTTCTTT.

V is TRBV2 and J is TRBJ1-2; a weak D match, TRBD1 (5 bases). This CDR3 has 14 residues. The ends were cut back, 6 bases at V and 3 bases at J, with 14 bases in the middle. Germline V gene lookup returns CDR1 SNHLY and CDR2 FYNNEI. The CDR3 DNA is TGTGCCAGCAGAGCAGACAGAAGCTACTATGGCTACACCTTC. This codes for CASRADRSYYGYTF.

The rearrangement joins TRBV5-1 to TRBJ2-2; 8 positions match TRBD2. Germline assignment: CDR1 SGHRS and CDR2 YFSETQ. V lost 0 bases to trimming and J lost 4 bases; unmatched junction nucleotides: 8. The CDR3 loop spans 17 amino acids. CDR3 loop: CASSLASGSLTTGELFF. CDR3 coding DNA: TGCGCCAGCAGCTTGGCGAGCGGGAGTTTGACCACCGGGGAGCTGTTTTTT. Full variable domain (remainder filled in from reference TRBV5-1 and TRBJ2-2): KAGVTQTPRYLIKTRGQQVTLSCSPISGHRSVSWYQQTPGQGLQFLFEYFSETQRNKGNFPGRFSGRQFSNSRSEMNVSTLELGDSALYLCASSLASGSLTTGELFFGEGSRLTVL.

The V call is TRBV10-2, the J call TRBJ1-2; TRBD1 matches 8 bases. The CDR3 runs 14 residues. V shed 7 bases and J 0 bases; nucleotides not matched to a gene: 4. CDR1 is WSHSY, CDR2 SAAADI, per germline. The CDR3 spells CASTRTGSNYGYTF. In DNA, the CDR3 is TGCGCCAGCACACGGACAGGGTCTAACTATGGCTACACCTTC.

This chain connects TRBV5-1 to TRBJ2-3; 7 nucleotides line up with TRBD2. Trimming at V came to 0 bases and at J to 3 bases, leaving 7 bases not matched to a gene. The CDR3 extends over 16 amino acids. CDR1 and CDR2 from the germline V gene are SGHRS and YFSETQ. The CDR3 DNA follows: TGCGCCAGCAGCTTGGCCCTGGGAGGGAAGACAGATACGCAGTATTTT. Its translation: CASSLALGGKTDTQYF.

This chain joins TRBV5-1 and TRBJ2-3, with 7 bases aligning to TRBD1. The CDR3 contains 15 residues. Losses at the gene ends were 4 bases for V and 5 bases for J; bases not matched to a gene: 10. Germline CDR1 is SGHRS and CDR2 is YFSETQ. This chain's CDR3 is CASSPTGTVVDTQYF. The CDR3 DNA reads TGCGCCAGCAGCCCTACCGGGACAGTCGTAGATACGCAGTATTTT.

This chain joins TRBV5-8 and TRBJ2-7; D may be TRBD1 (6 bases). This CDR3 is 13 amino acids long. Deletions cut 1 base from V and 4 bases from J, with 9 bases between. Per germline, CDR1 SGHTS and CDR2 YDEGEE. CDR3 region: CASSLRQVYEQYF. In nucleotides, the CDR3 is TGTGCCAGCAGCTTGCGACAGGTGTACGAGCAGTACTTC.

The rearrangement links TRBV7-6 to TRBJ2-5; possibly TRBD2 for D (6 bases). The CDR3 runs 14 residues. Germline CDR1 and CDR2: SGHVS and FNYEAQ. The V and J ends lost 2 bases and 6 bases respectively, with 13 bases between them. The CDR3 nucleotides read TGTGCCAGCAGCTTATCCGCTAGCGTGAAGACCCAGTACTTC. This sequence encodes CASSLSASVKTQYF.

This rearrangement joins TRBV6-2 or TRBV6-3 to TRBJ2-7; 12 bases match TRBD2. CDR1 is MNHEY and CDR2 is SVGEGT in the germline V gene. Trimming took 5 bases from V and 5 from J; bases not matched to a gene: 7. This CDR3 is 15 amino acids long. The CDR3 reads CASSHGLAGLNEQYF. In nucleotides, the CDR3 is TGTGCCAGCAGTCACGGACTAGCGGGACTGAACGAGCAGTACTTC.

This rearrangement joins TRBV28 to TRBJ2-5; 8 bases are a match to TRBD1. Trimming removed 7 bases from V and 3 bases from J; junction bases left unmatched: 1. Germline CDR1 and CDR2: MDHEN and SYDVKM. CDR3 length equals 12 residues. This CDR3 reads CASNRGKETQYF. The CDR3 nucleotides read TGTGCCAGCAACAGGGGGAAAGAGACCCAGTACTTC.

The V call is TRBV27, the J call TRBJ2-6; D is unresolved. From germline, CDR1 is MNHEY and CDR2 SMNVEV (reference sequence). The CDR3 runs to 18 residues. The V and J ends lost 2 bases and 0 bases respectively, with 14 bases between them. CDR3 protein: CASSLRGRVASGANVLTF. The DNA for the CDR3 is TGTGCCAGCAGTTTAAGAGGCAGAGTTGCCTCTGGGGCCAACGTCCTGACTTTC.

CDR3 sequence: CSASPIGGVVGGYTF. The CDR3 bases are TGCAGTGCTAGTCCCATCGGAGGGGTCGTGGGTGGCTACACCTTC. This chain uses TRBV20-1 with TRBJ1-2, with D tentatively TRBD1 (5 bases). This CDR3 comprises 15 residues. V gave up 3 bases and J gave up 7 bases, with 21 bases separating them. Per the germline V gene, CDR1 is DFQATT and CDR2 is SNEGSKA (reference sequence).

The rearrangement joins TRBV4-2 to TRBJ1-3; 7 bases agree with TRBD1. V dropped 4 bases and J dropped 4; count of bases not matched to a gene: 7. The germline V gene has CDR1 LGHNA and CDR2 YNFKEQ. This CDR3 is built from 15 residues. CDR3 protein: CASSPSIQGGNTIYF. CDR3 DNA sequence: TGTGCCAGCAGCCCCTCCATACAGGGGGGAAACACCATATATTTT.

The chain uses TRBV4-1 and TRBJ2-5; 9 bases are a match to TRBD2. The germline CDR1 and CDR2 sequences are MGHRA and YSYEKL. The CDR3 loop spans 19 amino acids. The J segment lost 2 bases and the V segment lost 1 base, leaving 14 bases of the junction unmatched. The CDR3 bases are TGCGCCAGCAGCCAAGTTCTGGCGGGAGGGCACACTGTTCAAGAGACCCAGTACTTC. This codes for CASSQVLAGGHTVQETQYF.

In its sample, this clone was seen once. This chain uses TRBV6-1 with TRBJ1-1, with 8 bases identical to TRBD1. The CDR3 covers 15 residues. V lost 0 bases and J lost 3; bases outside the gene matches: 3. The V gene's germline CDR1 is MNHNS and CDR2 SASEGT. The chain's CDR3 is CASSEATGADTEAFF. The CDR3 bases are TGTGCCAGCAGTGAAGCGACAGGGGCGGACACTGAAGCTTTCTTT.

The CDR3 coding sequence is TGCGCCAGCAGCTTGGAAGTGAGGGATGGCTACACCTTC. Translation: CASSLEVRDGYTF. This rearrangement joins TRBV5-1 to TRBJ1-2; no definite D call. V was pared by 0 bases and J by 6 bases, with 9 bases between. The CDR3 has 13 amino acids. Germline V CDR1 and CDR2: SGHRS, YFSETQ. Variable domain in full (rest from reference TRBV5-1 and TRBJ1-2): KAGVTQTPRYLIKTRGQQVTLSCSPISGHRSVSWYQQTPGQGLQFLFEYFSETQRNKGNFPGRFSGRQFSNSRSEMNVSTLELGDSALYLCASSLEVRDGYTFGSGTRLTVV.

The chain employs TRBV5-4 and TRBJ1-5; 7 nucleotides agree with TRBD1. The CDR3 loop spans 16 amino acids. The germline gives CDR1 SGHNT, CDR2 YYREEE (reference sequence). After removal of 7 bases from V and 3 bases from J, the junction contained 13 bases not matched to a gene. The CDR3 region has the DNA TGTGCCAGCCATCGATTGGGGACAGCACACAATCAGCCCCAGCATTTT. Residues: CASHRLGTAHNQPQHF.

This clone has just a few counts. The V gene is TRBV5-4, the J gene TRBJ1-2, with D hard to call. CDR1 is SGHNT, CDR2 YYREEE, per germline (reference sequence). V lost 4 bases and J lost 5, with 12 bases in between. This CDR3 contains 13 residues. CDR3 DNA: TGTGCCAGCAGCGCAGACCCAGGTTATGGCTACACCTTC. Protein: CASSADPGYGYTF.

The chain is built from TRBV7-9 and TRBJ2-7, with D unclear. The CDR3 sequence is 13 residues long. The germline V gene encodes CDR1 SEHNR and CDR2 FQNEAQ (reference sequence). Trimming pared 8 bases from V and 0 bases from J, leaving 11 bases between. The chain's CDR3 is CASRFSSSYEQYF. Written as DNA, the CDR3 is TGTGCCAGCCGGTTTTCCTCCTCCTACGAGCAGTACTTC.